Detailed here is one TCR beta chain. Given a much more abundant clone one base away, this may be a read error. In the same sample, other DNA sequences code for this CDR3. The source of the sample is a study of blood T cell repertoires in COVID-19. Study summary: There were acute and convalescent COVID-19 samples, and they came from the United States, Italy and Spain. Nucleic acid was either cDNA or gDNA, and it came from T cells, B-cell-depleted T cells, or PBMCs.

Source study methods: Amplifying reference gene primers gave estimates of nucleated cell counts. Sequencing was performed with immunoSEQ multiplex PCR; in TCRdb, only in-frame clones are kept and a portion is missing. That table gives V, J and clone size, and the DNA gave D and trimming. The sample has under 450,000 clones, about 89% seen once; the top ten hold 1.5% to 1.8%. The CDR3 covers 13 residues. V shed 4 bases, J shed 4 bases, and the junction held 2 bases outside the gene matches. In germline, CDR1 is SGHTA, CDR2 FQGTGA. The receptor was isolated from a middle-aged woman with COVID-19, enrolled during active disease. This chain joins TRBV7-3 and TRBJ1-2; 8 bases fit TRBD1. The sequenced material came from peripheral blood. The chain's CDR3 is CASSSGQGYGYTF. CDR3 coding DNA: TGTGCCAGCAGCTCCGGACAGGGCTATGGCTACACCTTC.